The T cell receptor beta chain under discussion was sequenced for a study of cytomegalovirus exposure and HLA in healthy donors. CDR3 length: 14 amino acids. The junction had 7 bases not matched to a gene; V was cut back by 4 bases and J by 7 bases. CDR1 and CDR2 (germline): SGHAT, FQDESV (reference sequence). Study conclusions and caveats: Reports showed the classifier diagnosing cytomegalovirus status with high specificity and sensitivity. The authors listed about 170 TCR beta chains as cytomegalovirus-associated.

A remark on this clone: Its antigen is as yet unknown.

Assay: immunoSEQ multiplex PCR; the TCRdb copy retains only in-frame clones and omits some. The sample consists of just under 75,000 clones, 94% of them appearing once. Sequencing input: PBMCs. The chain couples TRBV11-1 to TRBJ2-3; TRBD2 matches at 8 bases. The sequence derives from a woman between 18 and 30 years old in good health and CMV-seropositive. CDR3 amino acids: CASSYGLATYTQYF. CDR3 coding DNA: TGTGCCAGCAGCTACGGACTAGCCACCTATACGCAGTATTTT.